The sequence of this T cell receptor (beta chain) was determined in a study of blood T cell repertoires in COVID-19. Study background: From the United States, Italy and Spain came samples of acute and convalescent COVID-19.

Original analysis: Nucleated cell counts were estimated from reference gene primer amplification. Assay used: immunoSEQ multiplex PCR; TCRdb lists only in-frame clones, some missing. The V and J calls and clone size come from that table; D and trimming were worked out from the DNA. Of about 320,000 clones listed, 90% are singletons. The CDR3 totals 11 residues. V gave up 7 bases and J gave up 0 bases, with 6 bases separating them. In germline, CDR1 is SQVTM, CDR2 ANQGSEA. Participant age was roughly 18 to 89 years, and participants resided in fewer than 30 US areas. Before they entered the study, exposed participants had met a COVID-19 case within 2 weeks. Only a few counts were recorded for this clone.

Sequenced: PBMCs or T cells enriched from blood (not recorded which). The receptor's source is a woman in her twenties or thirties who had been exposed to COVID-19. The chain couples TRBV29-1 to TRBJ1-1; the D is unclear. The CDR3 DNA reads as TGCAGCGAACAAGTGAACACTGAAGCTTTCTTT. Its translation is CSEQVNTEAFF.